This T cell receptor beta chain appears in the sequencing data of a study of cytomegalovirus exposure and HLA in healthy donors. Study-wide background: Unique TCRs numbering about 85 million, obtained from HLA-typed donors, made up an early data release.

V lost 1 base to trimming and J lost 4 bases, with 15 bases between them. This CDR3 is 16 amino acids long. Germline V gene sequence: CDR1 MGHDK, CDR2 SYGVNS. Use of 60 Vbeta and 13 Jbeta primers characterized the PCR. Sequencing used immunoSEQ multiplex PCR; TCRdb keeps in-frame clones, though not all of them. The repertoire has about 170,000 clones, roughly 72% of them found once; the top ten carry 2% to 2.5%. The chain is built from TRBV25-1 and TRBJ2-3, with unresolved D. The sequenced sample was PBMCs. The sequence came from a woman in her twenties or thirties in good health and CMV-seropositive. The CDR3 sequence is CASSELSSVFADTQYF. DNA of the CDR3: TGTGCCAGCAGTGAATTATCGAGTGTTTTCGCAGATACGCAGTATTTT.